The clone carrying this TCR beta chain was counted once. Its specificity is not known. V lost 5 bases and J lost 9; bases outside the gene matches: 7. The CDR3 is 13 amino acids. Germline V CDR1 and CDR2: LNHDA, SQIVND (reference sequence). The data are from a study of T cells in Graves' hyperthyroidism and ophthalmopathy. Study-wide results and caveats: Most clonotypes expanded in thyroid above 0.001 were likewise present in blood. Progression to ophthalmopathy was predicted a median of approximately seven months early.

Hyperthyroidism in the patients, aged 18 to 65, was newly diagnosed and under 2 months in duration. Uncontrolled infection, other autoimmune disease, pregnancy or lactation excluded patients. What was amplified from RNA transcripts were TCR beta CDR3 regions. First-round RT-PCR targeting the TCR CDR3 was performed with the HTBI primer set. One entry per CDR3 protein results from TCRdb running MiXCR on the multiplex PCR reads. The table has roughly 580,000 distinct CDR3 sequences, just over 45% seen once; the top ten hold 8.2%. The chain couples TRBV19 to TRBJ1-5, with TRBD1 matching over 7 bases. Specimen: peripheral blood or thyroid tissue (not recorded which). The receptor's source is a woman aged 18 to 35 with Graves' hyperthyroidism. The CDR3 loop reads CASSAYRTGPQHF. The CDR3 DNA reads TGTGCCAGTAGTGCCTACCGGACAGGGCCCCAGCATTTT.